This entry lists 10 T cell receptor beta chains sequenced from one sample in a study of Ad26.COV2.S vaccination and SARS-CoV-2 variants. Noted treatment: 15 to 20 received Ad26.COV2.S at low or high dose, single or two shots; several received placebo; per-sample allocation not given. Specimen acquisition occurred on day 63 following the initial vaccine or placebo injection. Libraries were prepared by immunoSEQ multiplex PCR; TCRdb keeps only in-frame clonotypes and omits some of them. The sample includes around 450,000 clones, 80% to 95% of them seen just once. Sequences were derived from peripheral blood, sampled in a trial of Ad26.COV2.S vaccine versus placebo. Receptors were obtained from a person aged 18 to 59 who received the Ad26.COV2.S COVID-19 vaccine or a placebo.

This chain uses TRBV4-3 with TRBJ2-3; tentative D call: TRBD2 (5 bases). There are 15 residues in the CDR3. Trimming removed 4 bases at V and 3 bases at J, with 14 bases between. Germline CDR1 is LGHNA and CDR2 is YSLEER. The CDR3: CASSPGEIATDTQYF. In nucleotides, the CDR3 is TGCGCCAGCAGCCCTGGGGAAATAGCGACAGATACGCAGTATTTT.

The rearrangement joins TRBV19 to TRBJ2-1; D might be TRBD1 (6 bases). The CDR3 covers 17 residues. Per germline, CDR1 LNHDA and CDR2 SQIVND (reference sequence). V lost 4 bases and J 0 bases, leaving 16 bases between the germline ends. Written as DNA, the CDR3 is TGTGCCAGTAGTAATAAACAGGGATTGAACTCCTACAATGAGCAGTTCTTC. Protein: CASSNKQGLNSYNEQFF.

The chain has TRBV5-6 and TRBJ2-1; TRBD2 matches at 12 bases. From germline, CDR1 is SGHDT and CDR2 YYEEEE. The junction had 6 bases not matched to a gene; V was cut back by 4 bases and J by 7 bases. This CDR3 is 15 amino acids long. The chain's CDR3 is CASSPWTSGTNEQFF. CDR3 DNA sequence: TGTGCCAGCAGCCCGTGGACTAGCGGGACTAATGAGCAGTTCTTC.

V is TRBV7-9 and J is TRBJ2-7; 10 nucleotides line up with TRBD1. Looked up from germline, CDR1 is SEHNR and CDR2 is FQNEAQ (reference sequence). The CDR3 length is 19 residues. After removal of 2 bases from V and 0 bases from J, the junction contained 13 bases not matched to a gene. The DNA for the CDR3 is TGTGCCAGCAGCTTATCACAGGGACAGGGGCCTAGGAGCTCCTACGAGCAGTACTTC. This translates into CASSLSQGQGPRSSYEQYF.

The chain employs TRBV4-1 and TRBJ2-3; 8 nucleotides agree with TRBD2. The CDR3 is 17 residues long. Germline assignment: CDR1 MGHRA and CDR2 YSYEKL. The V gene end was trimmed by 1 base and the J gene end by 5 bases; junction bases not matched to a gene: 11. The CDR3 coding sequence is TGCGCCAGCAGCCAAGTCGCCCAGCGGGAGTCCGGAGATACGCAGTATTTT. As protein: CASSQVAQRESGDTQYF.

The chain links TRBV29-1 to TRBJ2-1; 9 bases align to TRBD1. This CDR3 spans 14 amino acids. V was clipped by 3 bases and J by 5 bases; unmatched bases: 5. The germline CDR1 and CDR2 sequences are SQVTM and ANQGSEA. Written as DNA, the CDR3 is TGCAGCGTTGAGCGGGACAGGGCTAACAATGAGCAGTTCTTC. It yields the protein CSVERDRANNEQFF.

This rearrangement joins TRBV28 to TRBJ2-5; TRBD1 might be the D (6 bases). CDR1 and CDR2 from the germline V gene are MDHEN and SYDVKM. Trimming shortened V by 2 bases and J by 3 bases, and 10 bases separated the two germline ends. CDR3 length equals 14 residues. DNA of the CDR3: TGTGCCAGCAGTTTAGCAGGGGCTGAAGAGACCCAGTACTTC. Protein product: CASSLAGAEETQYF.

This chain uses TRBV9 with TRBJ2-5; 8 nucleotides agree with TRBD2. Per germline, CDR1 SGDLS and CDR2 YYNGEE. The V and J ends lost 0 bases and 1 base, in that order; junction bases with no gene match: 2. The CDR3 contains 15 residues. The CDR3 coding sequence is TGTGCCAGCAGCGTAGCGGGAGGGACCCAAGAGACCCAGTACTTC. Residues: CASSVAGGTQETQYF.

The chain employs TRBV5-1 and TRBJ2-5, with 7 nucleotides matching TRBD2. V dropped 3 bases and J dropped 2; count of bases not matched to a gene: 7. Germline V gives CDR1 SGHRS, CDR2 YFSETQ. This CDR3 has 15 residues. CDR3 bases: TGCGCCAGCAGCTCAGTTAGGGGACTACAAGAGACCCAGTACTTC. It specifies CASSSVRGLQETQYF.

This clone has just one count. Here the CDR3 reads CASSQETGANYGYTF. The CDR3 nucleotides read TGTGCCAGCAGCCAAGAAACAGGGGCGAACTATGGCTACACCTTC. V is TRBV4-2 and J is TRBJ1-2; 7 nucleotides match TRBD1. Trimming cost V 0 bases and J 2 bases; bases outside gene matches: 3. The CDR3 runs to 15 residues. Germline V CDR1 and CDR2: LGHNA, YNFKEQ.